The 5 T cell receptor beta chains below all came from one sample that was sequenced in a study of blood T cell repertoires in COVID-19. Profiling relied on immunoSEQ multiplex PCR, and the TCRdb table lists in-frame clones only, not all of them. This table has about 140,000 clones, approximately 87% appearing once. The material sequenced was PBMCs or T cells enriched from blood (not recorded which). These receptors were taken from a man aged 55-75 years who had recovered from COVID-19.

This chain links TRBV3-1 (or the pseudogene TRBV3-2) with TRBJ2-5, with D possibly TRBD2 on 5 matching bases. This CDR3 has 13 amino acids. The germline V gene has CDR1 LGHDT and CDR2 YNNKEL (reference sequence). V lost 2 bases and J 4 bases, leaving 8 bases between the germline ends. The CDR3 here is CASSQLGGETQYF. The DNA of the CDR3 is TGTGCCAGCAGCCAACTAGGAGGAGAGACCCAGTACTTC.

The rearrangement links TRBV5-1 to TRBJ2-7; 11 bases are shared with TRBD2. The CDR3 is 15 residues long. From germline, CDR1 is SGHRS and CDR2 YFSETQ. V was pared by 2 bases and J by 7 bases, with 8 bases of the junction left unmatched. The CDR3 spells CASSFRTSGGGEQYF. The CDR3 coding sequence is TGCGCCAGCAGCTTTCGAACTAGCGGGGGAGGTGAGCAGTACTTC.

The chain uses TRBV18 and TRBJ2-1, with a possible D match to TRBD2 (5 bases). CDR3 length: 14 amino acids. Germline V lookup: CDR1 KGHSH, CDR2 LQKENI. With 6 bases removed from V and 5 bases from J, the gap between germline ends came to 14 bases. The CDR3 nucleotides are TGTGCCAGCTCCGCACAGAGCGGACACAATGAGCAGTTCTTC. Residues: CASSAQSGHNEQFF.

This chain links TRBV24-1 with TRBJ2-1; TRBD2 might be the D (7 bases). The V and J ends lost 0 bases and 3 bases respectively, with 11 bases between them. The CDR3 is 16 residues long. CDR1 KGHDR and CDR2 SFDVKD come from the germline V gene. The CDR3, as DNA: TGTGCCACCAGTGATTTGTCGGGGGGCAACTACAATGAGCAGTTCTTC. Its translation: CATSDLSGGNYNEQFF.

This rearrangement joins TRBV29-1 to TRBJ1-3; no definite D call. The CDR3 extends over 14 amino acids. V was shortened by 4 bases and J by 3 bases, with 13 bases between the two germline ends. Germline loops: CDR1 SQVTM, CDR2 ANQGSEA. CDR3 amino acids: CSVVLPSFGNTIYF. In DNA form, the CDR3 reads TGCAGCGTTGTACTCCCGAGCTTTGGAAACACCATATATTTT.